The 13 T cell receptor beta chains reported below all come from one sample, sequenced in a study of cytomegalovirus exposure and HLA in healthy donors. PCR used 60 Vbeta primers and 13 Jbeta primers. The method was immunoSEQ multiplex PCR; TCRdb's version includes in-frame clones alone and lacks a portion of them. The table lists fewer than 200,000 clones, 75% to 90% of them singletons. Source material: PBMCs. These receptors came from a boy aged 10-17 years in good health and CMV-seronegative.

In its sample, this clone was seen once. This chain connects TRBV11-3 to TRBJ2-3; a weak D match, TRBD2 (6 bases). V was shortened by 2 bases and J by 2 bases, with 11 bases between the two germline ends. This CDR3 spans 15 amino acids. From germline, CDR1 is SGHNT and CDR2 YENEEA. This CDR3 is CASSLRTSNTDTQYF. The CDR3 bases are TGTGCCAGCAGCTTAAGAACTAGCAACACAGATACGCAGTATTTT.

The gene calls are TRBV19 and TRBJ1-2; D is undetermined. The CDR3 spans 13 residues. Trimming cost V 8 bases and J 8 bases, with 18 bases left between them. CDR1 and CDR2 (germline): LNHDA, SQIVND (reference sequence). The DNA of the CDR3 is TGTGCCAGTTCAAAATCAGGTTCCGGCGGCTACACCTTC. This gives the protein CASSKSGSGGYTF.

The V call is TRBV7-9, the J call TRBJ1-1; D not certain. With 1 base removed from V and 2 bases from J, the gap between germline ends came to 8 bases. Germline CDR1 and CDR2: SEHNR and FQNEAQ (reference sequence). The CDR3 spans 14 residues. The CDR3 sequence: CASSLGGVNTEAFF. As DNA, the CDR3 is TGTGCCAGCAGCTTAGGCGGGGTCAACACTGAAGCTTTCTTT.

The J gene is TRBJ2-1, the V gene TRBV21-1; the DNA was not used to check the table's D call, TRBD2. TRBV21-1 is recorded as a pseudogene. CDR3 length: 17 residues. The CDR3: CASSKGGSGGPYNEQFF. The CDR3 DNA sequence: TGTGCCAGCAGCAAAGGAGGGTCGGGGGGGCCTTACAATGAGCAGTTCTTC.

This chain uses TRBV11-2 with TRBJ2-7; TRBD1 matches at 9 bases. Trimming cost V 5 bases and J 3 bases; bases outside gene matches: 11. The CDR3 length is 16 residues. Germline V CDR1 and CDR2: SGHAT, FQNNGV. In DNA, the CDR3 is TGTGCCAGCAGCCCCATCGGTAGGGACAGGGACTACGAGCAGTACTTC. Protein product: CASSPIGRDRDYEQYF.

V gene TRBV4-2 combines with J gene TRBJ2-2; D perhaps matches TRBD2 (6 bases). The ends were cut back, 3 bases at V and 1 base at J, with 12 bases in the middle. This CDR3 region has 16 residues. Germline values: CDR1 LGHNA, CDR2 YNFKEQ. The CDR3 sequence: CASSQLGGKNTGELFF. Written as DNA, the CDR3 is TGTGCCAGCAGCCAGCTGGGCGGGAAGAACACCGGGGAGCTGTTTTTT.

For the CDR3, the DNA is TGTGCCAGCAGTTCTGGAGGGACAGGGAACTACGAGCAGTACTTC. It is translated as CASSSGGTGNYEQYF. The J gene is TRBJ2-7, the V gene TRBV27; 9 bases fit TRBD1. Trimming cost V 4 bases and J 3 bases; bases outside gene matches: 7. CDR1 and CDR2 from the germline V gene are MNHEY and SMNVEV (reference sequence). The CDR3 has 15 residues.

This chain links TRBV30 with TRBJ1-2; 8 nucleotides align to TRBD1. This CDR3 contains 13 residues. Germline V gene data show CDR1 as GTSNPN and CDR2 as SVGIG (reference sequence). The ends lost 2 bases at V and 6 bases at J; junction bases unmatched: 5. The CDR3 DNA reads TGTGCCTGGAGTCGCCAGGGGGCGAATGGCTACACCTTC. As protein: CAWSRQGANGYTF.

The chain combines TRBV19 with TRBJ1-5; D not resolved. The V end lost 1 base, the J end lost 1 base, and 8 bases lay between the germline ends. CDR1 and CDR2 (germline): LNHDA, SQIVND (reference sequence). This CDR3 spans 15 amino acids. CDR3 sequence reads: CASSIGGDSNQPQHF. Written as DNA, the CDR3 is TGTGCCAGTAGTATAGGGGGAGACAGCAATCAGCCCCAGCATTTT.

J is TRBJ1-2 and V is TRBV5-1, with unresolved D. CDR1 is SGHRS, CDR2 YFSETQ, per germline. V was clipped by 5 bases and J by 8 bases, with 16 bases between them. CDR3 length: 13 amino acids. The CDR3, as DNA: TGCGCCAGCAGATTTGACATCACCGGAGGCTACACCTTC. It is translated as CASRFDITGGYTF.

The CDR3 region has the DNA TGTGCCTGGAGGGGGACTGTGGCTGAAAAACTGTTTTTT. Amino acid sequence: CAWRGTVAEKLFF. The chain joins TRBV30 to TRBJ1-4, with a possible D match to TRBD1 (5 bases). The CDR3 loop spans 13 amino acids. V was trimmed by 3 bases and J by 7 bases, leaving 12 bases between them. The V gene's germline CDR1 is GTSNPN and CDR2 SVGIG (reference sequence). Together with reference TRBV30 and TRBJ1-4, the CDR3 gives the full variable domain: SQTIHQWPATLVQPVGSPLSLECTVEGTSNPNLYWYRQAAGRGLQLLFYSVGIGQISSEVPQNLSASRPQDRQFILSSKKLLLSDSGFYLCAWRGTVAEKLFFGSGTQLSVL.

The CDR3 sequence is CASSLFPFSDRGGDEQYF. In nucleotides, the CDR3 is TGCGCCAGCAGCTTGTTTCCGTTCTCCGACAGGGGGGGAGACGAGCAGTACTTC. J is TRBJ2-7 and V is TRBV5-1; 9 bases align to TRBD1. The germline CDR1 and CDR2 sequences are SGHRS and YFSETQ. V lost 1 base, J lost 5 bases, and 16 bases stayed unmatched. The length of the CDR3 is 18 residues.

As concerns this clone: Distinct nucleotide sequences in the sample also encode this CDR3. The rearrangement links TRBV19 to TRBJ1-5, with unresolved D. V was shortened by 3 bases and J by 6 bases, with 6 bases between the two germline ends. The CDR3 runs to 12 residues. CDR1 is LNHDA, CDR2 SQIVND, per germline (reference sequence). CDR3: CASSIGVQPQHF. The CDR3, as DNA: TGTGCCAGTAGTATCGGAGTTCAGCCCCAGCATTTT.